The text below deals with one TCR beta chain. Its antigen is not identified. No cell sorting was done before RNA was extracted from the tissue. The data derive from a study of tumor and adjacent non-tumor tissue in lung cancer. Losses at the gene ends were 0 bases for V and 5 bases for J; bases not matched to a gene: 13. Germline values: CDR1 DFQATT, CDR2 SNEGSKA (reference sequence). The CDR3 loop spans 18 amino acids. A modified ARM-PCR protocol with three rounds of nested PCR amplified TCRbeta. TCRdb independently ran MiXCR on the multiplex PCR reads; one entry per CDR3 protein. The table lists about 68,000 distinct CDR3 sequences, about three fifths of them singletons. Study observations and caveats: Compared with tumor, normal lung showed significantly lower TCR diversity. Patients with more diverse tumor TCRs had worse survival. Tumor repertoires had a smaller top 100 clone share than normal lung.

The V gene is TRBV20-1, the J gene TRBJ2-2, with 9 bases that match TRBD2. The sequence derives from a man aged 45 to 65 with non-small cell lung cancer. Sequencing was performed on lung tumor tissue. The CDR3: CSARDPSREGLTTGELFF. The CDR3, as DNA: TGCAGTGCTAGAGATCCGTCGCGGGAGGGCCTTACAACCGGGGAGCTGTTTTTT.